This TCR beta chain was captured in a study of T cell repertoires in cytomegalovirus infection. Turning to the study itself: Indicated by public TCR beta signatures were CMV infection and matching HLA type.

This clonotype was found a few times. What it binds is not known. A single record per CDR3 protein comes from TCRdb applying MiXCR to the reads. The data hold roughly 760,000 distinct CDR3 sequences, with less than 40% observed a single time. Trimming stripped 3 bases from V and 10 bases from J, with 11 bases between. The germline V gene encodes CDR1 SGHNT and CDR2 YYREEE (reference sequence). CDR3 length: 12 amino acids. Broader study findings: Across the ex vivo response, the dominant clonotypes were HLA-C-restricted CMV-specific TCR beta clonotypes. Cumulative frequency (of public TCR beta family members) identified carriers of CMV plus the relevant HLA.

Sequenced: PBMCs. The chain has TRBV5-4 and TRBJ2-1; D unresolved. The source of this sequence is a human donor in good health (CMV status not recorded). Some clones in this sample may be carry-over from other donors' samples. In DNA form, the CDR3 reads TGTGCCAGCAGCTCAGATAGGTGGGAGCAGTTCTTC. Protein sequence: CASSSDRWEQFF.